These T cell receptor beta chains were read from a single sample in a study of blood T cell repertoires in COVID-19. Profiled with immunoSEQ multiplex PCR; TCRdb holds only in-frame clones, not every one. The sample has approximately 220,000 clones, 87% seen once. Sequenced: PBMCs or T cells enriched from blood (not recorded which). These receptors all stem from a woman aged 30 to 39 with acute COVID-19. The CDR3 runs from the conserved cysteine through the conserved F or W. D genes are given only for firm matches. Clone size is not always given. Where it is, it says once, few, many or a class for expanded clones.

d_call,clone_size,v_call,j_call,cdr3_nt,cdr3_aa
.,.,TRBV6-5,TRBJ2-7,TGTGCCAGCAAGGCGGGATCCTACGAGCAGTACTTC,CASKAGSYEQYF
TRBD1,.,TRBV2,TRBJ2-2,TGTGCCAGCCTTGAGCGGACAGGGCACACCGGGGAGCTGTTTTTT,CASLERTGHTGELFF
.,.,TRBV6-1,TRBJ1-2,TGTGCCAGCAGTGAACCCCCAAGGTCAGGCTATGGCTACACCTTC,CASSEPPRSGYGYTF
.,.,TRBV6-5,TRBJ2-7,TGTGCCAGCAGTTATTCGTCAGGAGGGTACGAGCAGTACTTC,CASSYSSGGYEQYF
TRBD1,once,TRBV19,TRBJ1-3,TGTGCCAGCGGAACAGGGGCTGGAAACACCATATATTTT,CASGTGAGNTIYF
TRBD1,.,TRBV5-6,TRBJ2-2,TGTGCCAGCAGCTTTAGGGACAGGGCCACCGGGGAGCTGTTTTTT,CASSFRDRATGELFF
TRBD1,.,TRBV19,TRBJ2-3,TGTGCCAGTAGTATCCCCGGACAGGGCGGCCCAGATACGCAGTATTTT,CASSIPGQGGPDTQYF
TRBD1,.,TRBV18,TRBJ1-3,TGTGCCAGCTCACCACCGAACAGGGGACTCGGAAACACCATATATTTT,CASSPPNRGLGNTIYF
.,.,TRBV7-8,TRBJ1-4,TGTGCCAGCAGCTATTCTTTACCCGAGCGGACTAATGAAAAACTGTTTTTT,CASSYSLPERTNEKLFF
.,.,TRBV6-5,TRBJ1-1,TGTGCCAGCAGAACGAGTCTGAACACTGAAGCTTTCTTT,CASRTSLNTEAFF
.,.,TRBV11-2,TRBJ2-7,TGTGCCAGCAGCTTAGACAGCAGGGCTCACGAGCAGTACTTC,CASSLDSRAHEQYF
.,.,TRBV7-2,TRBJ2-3,TGTGCCAGCAGCCCCTGGACTGCTCCCTCCACAGATACGCAGTATTTT,CASSPWTAPSTDTQYF
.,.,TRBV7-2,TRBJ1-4,TGTGCCAGCAGCTCCCGGTGGGGCGAAAAACTGTTTTTT,CASSSRWGEKLFF
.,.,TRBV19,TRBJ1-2,TGTGCCAGTAGTATGGCGGATGGCTACACCTTC,CASSMADGYTF
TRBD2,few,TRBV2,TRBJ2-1,TGTGCCAGCAGTACCGGGACTAGCTCAAGCTCCTACAATGAGCAGTTCTTC,CASSTGTSSSSYNEQFF
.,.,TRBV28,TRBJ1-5,TGTGCCAGCAGCTGGAGGGTGAGCAATCAGCCCCAGCATTTT,CASSWRVSNQPQHF
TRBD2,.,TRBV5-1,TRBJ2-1,TGCGCCAGCAGCTTGGGCGAGGTAGCGGGGGGTAGGGAGCAGTTCTTC,CASSLGEVAGGREQFF
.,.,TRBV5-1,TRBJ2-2,TGCGCCAGCAGCTTGGCAGGAGGCACCGGGGAGCTGTTTTTT,CASSLAGGTGELFF
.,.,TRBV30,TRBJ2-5,TGTGCCTGTGGTGGGGGAGGCCAAGAGACCCAGTACTTC,CACGGGGQETQYF
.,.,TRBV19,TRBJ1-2,TGTGCCAGTAGTATATCGGAGGACTATGGCTACACCTTC,CASSISEDYGYTF
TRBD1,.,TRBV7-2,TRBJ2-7,TGTGCCAGCAGCTTACAGGGGGCGATAAGCTACGAGCAGTACTTC,CASSLQGAISYEQYF
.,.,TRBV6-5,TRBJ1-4,TGTGCCAGCAGGCGGGACCCAACTAATGAAAAACTGTTTTTT,CASRRDPTNEKLFF
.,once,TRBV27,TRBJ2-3,TGTGCCAGCAGTTTATACCCCCAGGGGCCAGATACGCAGTATTTT,CASSLYPQGPDTQYF
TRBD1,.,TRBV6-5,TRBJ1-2,TGTGCCAGCAGAGATCCGGGACAGGGGAGCGGCTACACCTTC,CASRDPGQGSGYTF
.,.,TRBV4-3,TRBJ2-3,TGCGCCAGCAGCCAAGATCACCCCTCGGGAGATACGCAGTATTTT,CASSQDHPSGDTQYF
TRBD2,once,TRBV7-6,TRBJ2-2,TGTGCCAGCAGCCGAGCGGCTAGCGGGGGCCGCGGCACCGGGGAGCTGTTTTTT,CASSRAASGGRGTGELFF
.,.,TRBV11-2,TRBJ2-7,TGTGCCAGCAGCACTTGGACAGAAGACTGGCAGTACTTC,CASSTWTEDWQYF
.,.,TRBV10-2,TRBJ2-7,TGCGCCAGCAGTGAGGGGGGGTTAACCTACGAGCAGTACTTC,CASSEGGLTYEQYF
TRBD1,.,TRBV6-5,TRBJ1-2,TGTGCCAGCAGTTACGGACAGGGACCTATTATGGGCTACACCTTC,CASSYGQGPIMGYTF
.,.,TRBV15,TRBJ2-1,TGTGCCACCAGCAGAAACCAGCGAGCCTCCGAGCAGTTCTTC,CATSRNQRASEQFF
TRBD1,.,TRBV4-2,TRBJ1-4,TGTGCCAGCAGCCAAGATTCCGGGACAGGAGAAGAAAAACTGTTTTTT,CASSQDSGTGEEKLFF
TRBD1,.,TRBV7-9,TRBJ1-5,TGTGCCAGCAGTCTAACAGGGGGGCAGCCCCAGCATTTT,CASSLTGGQPQHF
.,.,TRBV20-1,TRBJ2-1,TGCAGTGCTAGCGACAATGAGCAGTTCTTC,CSASDNEQFF
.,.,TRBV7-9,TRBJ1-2,TGTGCCAGCAGCTTAGTGACCTACAGGGTAAAAGGGTATGGCTACACCTTC,CASSLVTYRVKGYGYTF
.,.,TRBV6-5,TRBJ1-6,TGTGCCAGCAGTTACTCGACAAGGGGGTTGGGTTCACCCCTCCACTTT,CASSYSTRGLGSPLHF
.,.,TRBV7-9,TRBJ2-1,TGTGCCAGCAGCTTATCGGTCGGCCCAGGGGATGAGCAGTTCTTC,CASSLSVGPGDEQFF
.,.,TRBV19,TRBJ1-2,TGTGCCAGTGCCCGCGGGCTGAGCTATGGCTACACCTTC,CASARGLSYGYTF
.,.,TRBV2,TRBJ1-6,TGTGCCAGCATTTTCTCCCGGGGAGCCAATAATTCACCCCTCCACTTT,CASIFSRGANNSPLHF
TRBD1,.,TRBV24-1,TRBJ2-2,TGTGCCACCAGTGATCCGGGACAGGGTACCGGGGAGCTGTTTTTT,CATSDPGQGTGELFF
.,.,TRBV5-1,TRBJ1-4,TGCGCCAGCAGCTTCCCACAGGCCCGGGCTAATGAAAAACTGTTTTTT,CASSFPQARANEKLFF
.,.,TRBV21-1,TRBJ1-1,TGTGCCAGCAGCAAAGAAAGCCAATCTTTGAACACTGAAGCTTTCTTT,CASSKESQSLNTEAFF
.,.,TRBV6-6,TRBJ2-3,TGTGCCAGCAGCCGGACAGCGATACTCTACACAGATACGCAGTATTTT,CASSRTAILYTDTQYF
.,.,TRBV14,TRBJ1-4,TGTGCCAGCAGCCGTGACGAGGTTTCGGAAAAACTGTTTTTT,CASSRDEVSEKLFF
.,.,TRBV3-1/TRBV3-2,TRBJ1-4,TGTGCCAGCAGCCAAGATAGCTTTAATGAAAAACTGTTTTTT,CASSQDSFNEKLFF
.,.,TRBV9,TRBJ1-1,TGTGCCAGCAGCGTAGGGGCAGGGGTGAACACTGAAGCTTTCTTT,CASSVGAGVNTEAFF
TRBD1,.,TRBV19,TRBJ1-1,TGTGCCAGTAGTATTAACAGGGGTCGGAACACTGAAGCTTTCTTT,CASSINRGRNTEAFF
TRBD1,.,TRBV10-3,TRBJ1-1,TGTGCCACGGGACAGTCGAACACTGAAGCTTTCTTT,CATGQSNTEAFF
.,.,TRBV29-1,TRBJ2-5,TGCAGCGTGCTTCTAGAGGGTGAGACCCAGTACTTC,CSVLLEGETQYF
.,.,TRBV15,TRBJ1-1,TGTGCCACCAGCAGAGCCCGGGGGAACACTGAAGCTTTCTTT,CATSRARGNTEAFF
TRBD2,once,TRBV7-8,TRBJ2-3,TGTGCCAGCAGCTTACAGCGGGGCAACACAGATACGCAGTATTTT,CASSLQRGNTDTQYF
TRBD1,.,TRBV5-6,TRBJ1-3,TGTGCCAGCAGATATACAGGGGGAGGAAACACCATATATTTT,CASRYTGGGNTIYF
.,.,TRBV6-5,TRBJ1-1,TGTGCCAGCAGTCCCGGGATTAACACTGAAGCTTTCTTT,CASSPGINTEAFF
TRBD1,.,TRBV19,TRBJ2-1,TGTGCCAGTACTCACAGGGGGACCTACAATGAGCAGTTCTTC,CASTHRGTYNEQFF